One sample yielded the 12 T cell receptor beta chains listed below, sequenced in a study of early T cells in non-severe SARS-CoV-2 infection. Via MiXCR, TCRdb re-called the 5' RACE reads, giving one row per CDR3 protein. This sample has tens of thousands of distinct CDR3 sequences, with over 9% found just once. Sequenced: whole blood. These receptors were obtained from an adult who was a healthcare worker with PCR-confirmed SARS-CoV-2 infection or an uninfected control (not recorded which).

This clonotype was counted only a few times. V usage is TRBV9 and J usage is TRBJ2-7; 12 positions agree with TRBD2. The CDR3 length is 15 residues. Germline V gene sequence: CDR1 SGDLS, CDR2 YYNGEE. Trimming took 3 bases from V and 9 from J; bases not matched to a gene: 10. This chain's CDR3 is CASSGGGGLAGRQYF. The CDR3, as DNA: TGTGCCAGCAGCGGGGGAGGCGGACTAGCGGGACGGCAGTACTTC.

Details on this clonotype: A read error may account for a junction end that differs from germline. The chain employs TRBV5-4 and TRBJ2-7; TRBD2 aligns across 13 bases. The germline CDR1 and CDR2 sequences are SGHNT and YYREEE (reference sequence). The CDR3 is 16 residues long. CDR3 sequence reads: CASNLGTSGGDYEQYF. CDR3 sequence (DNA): TGTGCCAGCAACTTGGGTACTAGCGGGGGGGACTACGAGCAGTACTTC.

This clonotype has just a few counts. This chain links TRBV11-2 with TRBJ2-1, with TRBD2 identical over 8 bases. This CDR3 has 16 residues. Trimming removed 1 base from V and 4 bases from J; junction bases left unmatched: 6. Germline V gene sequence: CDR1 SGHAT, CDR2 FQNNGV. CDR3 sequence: CASSLATGGEYNEQFF. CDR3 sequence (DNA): TGTGCCAGCAGCTTAGCCACGGGAGGGGAGTACAATGAGCAGTTCTTC. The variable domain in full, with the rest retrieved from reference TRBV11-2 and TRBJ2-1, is EAGVAQSPRYKIIEKRQSVAFWCNPISGHATLYWYQQILGQGPKLLIQFQNNGVVDDSQLPKDRFSAERLKGVDSTLKIQPAKLEDSAVYLCASSLATGGEYNEQFFGPGTRLTVL.

CDR3 coding DNA: TGTGCCAGCAGACTGGGGCCGGAGCAGTTCTTC. As protein: CASRLGPEQFF. J is TRBJ2-1 and V is TRBV11-2; tentatively, D is TRBD1 (5 bases). The CDR3 has 11 amino acids. V was cut by 6 bases and J by 10 bases, with 10 bases left in between. Germline V gene data show CDR1 as SGHAT and CDR2 as FQNNGV. Based on the CDR3 plus reference TRBV11-2 and TRBJ2-1, the full variable domain is EAGVAQSPRYKIIEKRQSVAFWCNPISGHATLYWYQQILGQGPKLLIQFQNNGVVDDSQLPKDRFSAERLKGVDSTLKIQPAKLEDSAVYLCASRLGPEQFFGPGTRLTVL.

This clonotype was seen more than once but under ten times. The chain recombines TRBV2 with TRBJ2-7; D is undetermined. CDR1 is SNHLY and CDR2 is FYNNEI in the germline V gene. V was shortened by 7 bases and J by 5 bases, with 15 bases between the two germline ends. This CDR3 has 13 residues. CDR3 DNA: TGTGCCAGCACTGAGTTCTCCCTTAACGAGCAGTACTTC. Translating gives CASTEFSLNEQYF.

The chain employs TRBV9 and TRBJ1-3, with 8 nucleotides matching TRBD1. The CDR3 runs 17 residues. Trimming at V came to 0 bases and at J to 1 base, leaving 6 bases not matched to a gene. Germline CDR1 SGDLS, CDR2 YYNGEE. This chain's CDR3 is CASSVGAGGYSGNTIYF. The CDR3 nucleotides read TGTGCCAGCAGCGTAGGTGCAGGGGGCTATTCTGGAAACACCATATATTTT.

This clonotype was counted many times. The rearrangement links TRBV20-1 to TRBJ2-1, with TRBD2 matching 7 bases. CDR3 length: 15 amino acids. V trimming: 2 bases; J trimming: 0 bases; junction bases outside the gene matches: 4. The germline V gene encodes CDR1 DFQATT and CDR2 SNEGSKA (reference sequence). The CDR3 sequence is CSARPPGGSYNEQFF. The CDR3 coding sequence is TGCAGTGCTAGACCCCCGGGGGGCTCCTACAATGAGCAGTTCTTC.

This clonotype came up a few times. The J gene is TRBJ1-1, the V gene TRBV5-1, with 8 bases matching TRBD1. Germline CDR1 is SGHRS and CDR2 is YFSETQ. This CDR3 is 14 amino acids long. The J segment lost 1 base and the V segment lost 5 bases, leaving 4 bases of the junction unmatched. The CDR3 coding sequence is TGCGCCAGCAGTCTCGACAGGGGGAACACTGAAGCTTTCTTT. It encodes CASSLDRGNTEAFF. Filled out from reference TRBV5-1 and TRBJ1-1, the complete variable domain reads KAGVTQTPRYLIKTRGQQVTLSCSPISGHRSVSWYQQTPGQGLQFLFEYFSETQRNKGNFPGRFSGRQFSNSRSEMNVSTLELGDSALYLCASSLDRGNTEAFFGQGTRLTVV.

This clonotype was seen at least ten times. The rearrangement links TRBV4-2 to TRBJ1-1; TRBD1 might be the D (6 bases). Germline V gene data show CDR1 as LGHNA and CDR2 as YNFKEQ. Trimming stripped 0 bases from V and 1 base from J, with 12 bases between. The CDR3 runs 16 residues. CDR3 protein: CASSQDRNRENTEAFF. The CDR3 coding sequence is TGTGCCAGCAGCCAAGATCGCAACAGGGAGAACACTGAAGCTTTCTTT.

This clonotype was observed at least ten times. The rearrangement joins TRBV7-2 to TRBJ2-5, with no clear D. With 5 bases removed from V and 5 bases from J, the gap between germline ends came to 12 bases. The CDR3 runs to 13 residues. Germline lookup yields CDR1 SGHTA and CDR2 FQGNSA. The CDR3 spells CASSPFPYETQYF. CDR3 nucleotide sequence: TGTGCCAGCAGCCCTTTTCCTTACGAGACCCAGTACTTC.

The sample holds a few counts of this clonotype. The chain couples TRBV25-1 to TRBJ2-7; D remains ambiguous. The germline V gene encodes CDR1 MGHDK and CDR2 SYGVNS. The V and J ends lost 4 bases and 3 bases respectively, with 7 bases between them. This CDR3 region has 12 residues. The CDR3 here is CASSAPSYEQYF. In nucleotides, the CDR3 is TGTGCCAGCAGTGCCCCGAGCTACGAGCAGTACTTC.

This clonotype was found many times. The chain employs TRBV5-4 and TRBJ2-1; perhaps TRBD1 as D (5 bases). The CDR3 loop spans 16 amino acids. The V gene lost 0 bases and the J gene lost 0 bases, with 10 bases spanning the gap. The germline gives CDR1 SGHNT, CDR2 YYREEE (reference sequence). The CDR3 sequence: CASSLGGASSYNEQFF. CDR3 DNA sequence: TGTGCCAGCAGCTTGGGTGGGGCGAGCTCCTACAATGAGCAGTTCTTC. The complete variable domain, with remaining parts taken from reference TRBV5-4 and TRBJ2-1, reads ETGVTQSPTHLIKTRGQQVTLRCSSQSGHNTVSWYQQALGQGPQFIFQYYREEENGRGNFPPRFSGLQFPNYSSELNVNALELDDSALYLCASSLGGASSYNEQFFGPGTRLTVL.